The 26 T cell receptor beta chains presented below share a single source sample, sequenced in a study of T-cell memory formation after mild COVID-19. TCRdb processed the 5' RACE reads anew with MiXCR; each CDR3 protein has one entry. The profile covers 250,000 to 400,000 distinct CDR3 sequences, with over 11% appearing a single time and 21% taken by the ten largest. Sequencing input: PBMCs or a T cell subset sorted from them (not recorded which). The receptors stem from a man aged 18 to 29 who had mild COVID-19 (a few samples of this study predate the infection). Cell type and time point are not known.

This clonotype has just a few counts. J is TRBJ1-2 and V is TRBV10-3; tentative D call: TRBD1 (5 bases). Trimming cost V 6 bases and J 5 bases, with 16 bases left between them. Germline-derived CDR1 and CDR2 are ENHRY and SYGVKD. The CDR3 extends over 14 amino acids. CDR3 loop: CAIREQDILYGYTF. The CDR3, as DNA: TGTGCCATCAGGGAACAGGACATATTATATGGCTACACCTTC.

There are a few counts of this clonotype. The rearrangement joins TRBV20-1 to TRBJ1-6; 7 bases agree with TRBD1. After removal of 5 bases from V and 9 bases from J, the junction contained 13 bases not matched to a gene. CDR3 size: 15 residues. Looked up from germline, CDR1 is DFQATT and CDR2 is SNEGSKA (reference sequence). As DNA, the CDR3 is TGCAGTGCTCGACAGGGATTCGCCTCGGGTTCACCCCTCCACTTT. It encodes CSARQGFASGSPLHF.

This chain links TRBV5-6 with TRBJ1-5; TRBD1 might be the D (5 bases). The V end lost 2 bases, the J end lost 4 bases, and 13 bases lay between the germline ends. The CDR3 spans 15 residues. Germline V gene sequence: CDR1 SGHDT, CDR2 YYEEEE. This CDR3 is CASSFRFGGNQPQHF. CDR3 bases: TGTGCCAGCAGCTTTAGATTCGGGGGGAATCAGCCCCAGCATTTT.

This clonotype was seen a handful of times. The genes are TRBV6-1 and TRBJ2-1; TRBD2 might be the D (6 bases). The CDR3 is 16 residues long. Germline V gene lookup returns CDR1 MNHNS and CDR2 SASEGT. V lost 4 bases to trimming and J lost 0 bases, with 13 bases between them. The CDR3 sequence is CASSGPRGSSYNEQFF. CDR3 DNA: TGTGCCAGCAGTGGCCCTCGGGGGAGCTCCTACAATGAGCAGTTCTTC.

The chain uses TRBV29-1 and TRBJ2-2, with 8 positions matching TRBD1. Germline V gives CDR1 SQVTM, CDR2 ANQGSEA. V shed 6 bases, J shed 6 bases, and the junction held 9 bases outside the gene matches. The CDR3 is 14 residues long. The CDR3 DNA follows: TGCAGCGTCGCGAAGAAACAGGGGGCCGGGGAGCTGTTTTTT. Translated: CSVAKKQGAGELFF.

The DNA for the CDR3 is TGCAGTGCTAGAGTCCGAGGCAGGGGTGGCAATCAGCCCCAGCATTTT. It specifies CSARVRGRGGNQPQHF. This chain joins TRBV20-1 and TRBJ1-5, with D perhaps matching TRBD1 (6 bases). From germline, CDR1 is DFQATT and CDR2 SNEGSKA (reference sequence). Between the trimmed V and J ends, which lost 1 base and 2 bases, there was a span of 15 bases. CDR3 length: 16 amino acids.

The gene calls are TRBV12-3 or TRBV12-4 and TRBJ2-7, with 9 bases aligning to TRBD1. There are 15 residues in the CDR3. J lost 0 bases, V lost 6 bases, and 6 bases had no gene match. In DNA, the CDR3 is TGTGCCAGCAGCCCCGGGACAGGGACCTCCTACGAGCAGTACTTC. Translated: CASSPGTGTSYEQYF.

This clonotype was seen at least ten times. The chain links TRBV5-1 to TRBJ1-1; D ambiguous. The CDR3 extends over 15 amino acids. Germline V gene sequence: CDR1 SGHRS, CDR2 YFSETQ. V lost 0 bases to trimming and J lost 4 bases, with 13 bases between them. Written as DNA, the CDR3 is TGCGCCAGCAGCTTGGAGCCGGAGGTCGGCACTGAAGCTTTCTTT. It encodes CASSLEPEVGTEAFF.

This clonotype appeared once. A read error may produce the germline difference seen at one junction end. The chain is built from TRBV25-1 and TRBJ1-1; D gene ambiguous. CDR3 length equals 15 residues. The germline CDR1 and CDR2 sequences are MGHDK and SYGVNS. For the CDR3, the DNA is TGTGCCAGCAGTGAATATAAGGTGGCGGGCACTGAAGCTTTATTT. Amino acid sequence: CASSEYKVAGTEALF.

This rearrangement joins TRBV4-2 to TRBJ2-7; no definite D call. Germline V gene lookup returns CDR1 LGHNA and CDR2 YNFKEQ. This CDR3 is built from 15 residues. Trimming cost V 2 bases and J 5 bases, with 16 bases left between them. The CDR3 DNA reads TGTGCCAGCAGCCAACCGGAAGTCCAGTCCCACGAGCAGTACTTC. Residues: CASSQPEVQSHEQYF.

In its sample, this clonotype was seen a few times. V usage is TRBV7-9 and J usage is TRBJ1-3; D unresolved. This CDR3 has 14 residues. CDR1 and CDR2 (germline): SEHNR, FQNEAQ (reference sequence). Deletions cut 6 bases from V and 0 bases from J, with 9 bases between. Written as DNA, the CDR3 is TGTGCCAGCAGGCCAGGCGACTCTGGAAACACCATATATTTT. Amino acids: CASRPGDSGNTIYF.

The table lists this clonotype with many counts. V usage is TRBV5-1 and J usage is TRBJ2-3; tentatively, D is TRBD2 (6 bases). V gave up 5 bases and J gave up 5 bases, with 15 bases separating them. Germline CDR1 reads SGHRS; CDR2 reads YFSETQ. This CDR3 has 14 residues. CDR3 coding DNA: TGCGCCAGCAGTTCGGAGGGGCCGAGAGATACGCAGTATTTT. Its protein product is CASSSEGPRDTQYF.

This clonotype was found a few times. The chain employs TRBV4-1 and TRBJ2-7; D might be TRBD1 (6 bases). The V end was cut by 3 bases, the J end by 4 bases, with 13 bases between. This CDR3 contains 14 residues. The germline CDR1 and CDR2 sequences are MGHRA and YSYEKL. This CDR3 reads CASSQAGVPYEQYF. CDR3 coding DNA: TGCGCCAGCAGCCAGGCAGGGGTCCCATACGAGCAGTACTTC.

This clonotype was detected only a few times. V usage is TRBV12-3 or TRBV12-4 and J usage is TRBJ1-5; D might be TRBD1 (5 bases). V lost 3 bases to trimming and J lost 7 bases, with 13 bases between them. CDR3 length equals 14 residues. The CDR3 protein is CASSFGEEGQPQHF. The CDR3 DNA reads as TGTGCCAGCAGTTTCGGGGAAGAGGGGCAGCCCCAGCATTTT.

This clonotype was observed at least ten times. The chain uses TRBV7-3 and TRBJ1-1, with D unresolved. The V end was cut by 5 bases, the J end by 4 bases, with 17 bases between. Germline V gives CDR1 SGHTA, CDR2 FQGTGA. This CDR3 region has 15 residues. The CDR3 DNA reads as TGTGCCAGCAGCAACTCTGGGTTAAGCCCCACTGAAGCTTTCTTT. Translated: CASSNSGLSPTEAFF.

This clonotype showed up just a few times. J is TRBJ1-5 and V is TRBV7-2; 9 bases line up with TRBD1. CDR3 length equals 14 residues. Germline CDR1 is SGHTA and CDR2 is FQGNSA. V shed 5 bases and J 6 bases; nucleotides not matched to a gene: 5. The CDR3 DNA sequence: TGTGCCAGCAGCCTGGGACAGGGCCCTCAGCCCCAGCATTTT. Translating gives CASSLGQGPQPQHF.

In this sample, this clonotype turned up many times. This chain connects TRBV6-6 to TRBJ1-6; unclear D gene. CDR1 is MNHNY and CDR2 is SVGAGI in the germline V gene (reference sequence). The CDR3 consists of 14 residues. V was trimmed by 4 bases and J by 6 bases, leaving 10 bases between them. The CDR3 region has the DNA TGTGCCAGCAGTTGGGGAAGGGCTAATTCACCCCTCCACTTT. Amino acids: CASSWGRANSPLHF.

This clonotype has at least ten counts. V and J are TRBV5-1 and TRBJ1-2, with a weak D call TRBD1 (6 bases). The CDR3 loop spans 13 amino acids. V lost 4 bases to trimming and J lost 4 bases, with 11 bases between them. Germline V gene sequence: CDR1 SGHRS, CDR2 YFSETQ. The DNA of the CDR3 is TGCGCCAGCAGCCCCGGACAGACCTATGGCTACACCTTC. As protein: CASSPGQTYGYTF.

This clonotype was counted between two and nine times. The rearrangement uses TRBV20-1 and TRBJ1-1; 10 nucleotides align to TRBD1. The CDR3 spans 13 residues. With 7 bases clipped from V and 3 bases from J, the junction kept 5 bases outside the gene matches. Germline values: CDR1 DFQATT, CDR2 SNEGSKA (reference sequence). This chain's CDR3 is CSGLTGGHTEAFF. CDR3 DNA sequence: TGCAGTGGTCTGACAGGGGGCCACACTGAAGCTTTCTTT.

This clonotype was observed at least ten times. The chain recombines TRBV5-1 with TRBJ2-1; D possibly corresponds to TRBD1 (6 bases). This CDR3 has 14 residues. Trimming shortened V by 4 bases and J by 9 bases, and 17 bases separated the two germline ends. Germline CDR1 and CDR2: SGHRS and YFSETQ. The DNA for the CDR3 is TGCGCCAGCAGCGTTACCCCTGGGGGCACTGAGCAGTTCTTC. It yields the protein CASSVTPGGTEQFF.

This clonotype appeared many times. This sequence joins TRBV6-2 or TRBV6-3 and TRBJ1-5, with D tentatively TRBD1 (5 bases). This CDR3 is built from 15 residues. Germline values: CDR1 MNHEY, CDR2 SVGEGT. Trimming cost V 7 bases and J 4 bases, with 17 bases left between them. CDR3 sequence: CASKSAGQPNQPQHF. The CDR3 nucleotides are TGTGCCAGCAAATCAGCGGGGCAACCTAATCAGCCCCAGCATTTT.

This clonotype was seen a handful of times. The rearrangement links TRBV6-2 or TRBV6-3 to TRBJ1-1; D is unresolved. This CDR3 comprises 15 residues. Deletions cut 6 bases from V and 0 bases from J, with 14 bases between. Germline values: CDR1 MNHEY, CDR2 SVGEGT. The CDR3 here is CASSLRQIMNTEAFF. The CDR3, as DNA: TGTGCCAGCAGCCTCCGACAAATCATGAACACTGAAGCTTTCTTT.

At least ten counts were recorded for this clonotype. CDR3 amino acids: CASSLAQGKLAEAFF. DNA for the CDR3: TGTGCCAGCAGCTTAGCTCAGGGGAAGCTCGCTGAAGCTTTCTTT. This chain joins TRBV7-6 and TRBJ1-1; D may be TRBD1 (6 bases). Trimming shortened V by 0 bases and J by 6 bases, and 14 bases separated the two germline ends. Germline V gene data show CDR1 as SGHVS and CDR2 as FNYEAQ. The CDR3 extends over 15 amino acids. The whole variable domain, remainder taken from reference TRBV7-6 and TRBJ1-1, is GAGVSQSPRYKVTKRGQDVALRCDPISGHVSLYWYRQALGQGPEFLTYFNYEAQQDKSGLPNDRFSAERPEGSISTLTIQRTEQRDSAMYRCASSLAQGKLAEAFFGQGTRLTVV.

This sequence joins TRBV5-1 and TRBJ2-3, with 8 positions matching TRBD1. The CDR3 contains 17 residues. Germline lookup yields CDR1 SGHRS and CDR2 YFSETQ. V shed 7 bases and J 11 bases; nucleotides not matched to a gene: 24. CDR3 amino acids: CASRWAYSGTGYEGQYF. DNA of the CDR3: TGCGCCAGCCGCTGGGCATATTCCGGGACAGGATATGAAGGGCAGTATTTT.

The chain uses TRBV19 and TRBJ1-1; perhaps TRBD1 as D (6 bases). V lost 0 bases and J lost 10, with 12 bases in between. Germline CDR1 and CDR2: LNHDA and SQIVND (reference sequence). The CDR3 loop spans 13 amino acids. For the CDR3, the DNA is TGTGCCAGTAGTATAGAGGGGGCTCACGGAGCTTTCTTT. Its protein is CASSIEGAHGAFF.

Turning to this clonotype: With a much larger clone just one base away, this may be a read error. The chain recombines TRBV7-7 with TRBJ2-3; 15 nucleotides align to TRBD2. The CDR3 is 17 amino acids. CDR1 is SSHAT, CDR2 FNYEAQ, per germline (reference sequence). CDR3 DNA: TGTGCTAGCAGCCACGGGACTAGCGGGGGGAGTGTCGATACGCAGTATTTT. Its translation: CASSHGTSGGSVDTQYF.